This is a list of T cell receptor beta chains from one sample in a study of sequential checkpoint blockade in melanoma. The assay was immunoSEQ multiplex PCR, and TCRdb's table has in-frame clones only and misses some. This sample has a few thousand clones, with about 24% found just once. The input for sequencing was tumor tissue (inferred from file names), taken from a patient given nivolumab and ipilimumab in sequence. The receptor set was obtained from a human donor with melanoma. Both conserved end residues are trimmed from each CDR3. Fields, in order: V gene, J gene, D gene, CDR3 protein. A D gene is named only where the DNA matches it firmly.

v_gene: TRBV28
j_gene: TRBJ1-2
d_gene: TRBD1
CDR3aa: ASRNGQDYGYT

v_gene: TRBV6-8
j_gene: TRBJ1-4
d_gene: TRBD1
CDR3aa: ASRFLDRINEKLF

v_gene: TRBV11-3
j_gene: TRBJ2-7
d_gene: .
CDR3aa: ASSPRFGGAEQY

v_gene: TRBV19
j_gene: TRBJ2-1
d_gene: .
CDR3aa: ASTFHGNNEQF

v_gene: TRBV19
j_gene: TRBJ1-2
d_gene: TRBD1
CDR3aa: ASNPGTGGRGYT

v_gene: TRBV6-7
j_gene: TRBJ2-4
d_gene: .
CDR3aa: ASKMGPIQY

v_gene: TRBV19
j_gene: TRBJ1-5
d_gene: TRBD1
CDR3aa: ASSASGTGGHQPQH

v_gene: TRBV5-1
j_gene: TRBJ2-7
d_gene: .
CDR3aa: ASSPDIGSYEQY

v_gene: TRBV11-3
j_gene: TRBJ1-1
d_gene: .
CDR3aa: ASIERTMNTEAF

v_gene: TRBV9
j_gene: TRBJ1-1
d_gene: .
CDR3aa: AGALGMNTEAF

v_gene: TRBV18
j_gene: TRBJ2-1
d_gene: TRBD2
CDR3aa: ASSRTSGGALLWNEQF

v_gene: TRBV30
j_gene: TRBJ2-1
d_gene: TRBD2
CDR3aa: AWSAGLASLGNEQF

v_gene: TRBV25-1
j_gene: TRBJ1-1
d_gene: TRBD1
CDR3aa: ASSAFRDRGFLGTEAF

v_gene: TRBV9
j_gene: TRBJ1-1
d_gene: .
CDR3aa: ASSAATGNTEAF

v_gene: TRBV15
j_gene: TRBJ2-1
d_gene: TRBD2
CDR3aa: ATSRGRLAGSYNEQF

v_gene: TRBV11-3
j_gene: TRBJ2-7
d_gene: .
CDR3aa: ASSLTHFIDEQY

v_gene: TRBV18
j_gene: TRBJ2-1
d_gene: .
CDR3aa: ASSPDISYNEQF

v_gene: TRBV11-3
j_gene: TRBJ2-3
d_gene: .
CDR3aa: ASSTQSHKSTDTQY

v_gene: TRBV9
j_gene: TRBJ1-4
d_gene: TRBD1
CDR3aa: ASSPRTGAAEKLF

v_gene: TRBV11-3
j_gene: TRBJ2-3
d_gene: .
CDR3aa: ASSFSTASTDTQY

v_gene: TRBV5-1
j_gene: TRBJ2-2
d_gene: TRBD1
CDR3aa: ASSFDRVTGELF

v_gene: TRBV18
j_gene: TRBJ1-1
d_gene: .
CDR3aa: ASSPPLALNTEAF

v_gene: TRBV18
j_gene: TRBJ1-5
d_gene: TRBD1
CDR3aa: ASSRGQGRGQPQH

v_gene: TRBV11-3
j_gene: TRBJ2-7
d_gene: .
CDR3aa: ASSPPGVSYEQY

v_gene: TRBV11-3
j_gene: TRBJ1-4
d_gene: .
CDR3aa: ASSLMSAANEKLF

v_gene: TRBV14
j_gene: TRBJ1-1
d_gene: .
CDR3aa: ASSQDRPGPHTEAF

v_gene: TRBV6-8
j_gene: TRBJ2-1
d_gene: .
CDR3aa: ASRRGGRGYGEQF

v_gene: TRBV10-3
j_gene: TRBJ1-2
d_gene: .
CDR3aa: AISEGPGNYGYT

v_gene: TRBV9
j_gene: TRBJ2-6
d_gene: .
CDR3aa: ASSPRLGTSGANVLT

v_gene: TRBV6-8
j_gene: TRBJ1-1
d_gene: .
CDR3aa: ASSRGPENTEAF

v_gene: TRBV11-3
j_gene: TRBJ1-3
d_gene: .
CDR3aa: ASSLDRGNSGNTIY

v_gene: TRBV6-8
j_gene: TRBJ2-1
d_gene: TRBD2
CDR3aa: ASSYSSSSGGLYNEQF

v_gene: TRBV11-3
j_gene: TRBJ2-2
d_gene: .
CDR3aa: ASSLGRATGELF

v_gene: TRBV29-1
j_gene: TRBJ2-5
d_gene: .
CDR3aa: SVGAAQETQY

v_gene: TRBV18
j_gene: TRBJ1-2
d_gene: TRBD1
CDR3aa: ASSLDRGTTGYT

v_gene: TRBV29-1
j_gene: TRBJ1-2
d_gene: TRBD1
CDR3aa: SVEGQGYGYT

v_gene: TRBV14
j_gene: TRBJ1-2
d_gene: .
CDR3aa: ASSQDRVVYT

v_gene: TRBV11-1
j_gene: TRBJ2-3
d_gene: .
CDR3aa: ASTTGLGDRTQY

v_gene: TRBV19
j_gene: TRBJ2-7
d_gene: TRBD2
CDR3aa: ASSSLAGLSYEQY

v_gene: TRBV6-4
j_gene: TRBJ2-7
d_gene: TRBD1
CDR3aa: ASSSSGTGGTYEQY

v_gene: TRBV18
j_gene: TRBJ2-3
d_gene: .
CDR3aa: ASSPPSTDTQY

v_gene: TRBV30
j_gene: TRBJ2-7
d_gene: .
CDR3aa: AWSVQGYEQY

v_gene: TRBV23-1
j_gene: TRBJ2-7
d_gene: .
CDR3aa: ASSQDRARTYEQY

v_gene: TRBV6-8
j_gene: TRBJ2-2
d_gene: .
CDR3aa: ASSYLNTGELF

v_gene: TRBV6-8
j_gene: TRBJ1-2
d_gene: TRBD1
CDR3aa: ASSDRGIGYT

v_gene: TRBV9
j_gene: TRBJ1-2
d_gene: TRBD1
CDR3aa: ASTTTGDGYT

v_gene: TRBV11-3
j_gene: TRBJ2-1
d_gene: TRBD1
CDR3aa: ASSQAVQGAVPYNEQF

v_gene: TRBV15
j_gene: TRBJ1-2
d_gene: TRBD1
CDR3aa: ATSREQGADGYT

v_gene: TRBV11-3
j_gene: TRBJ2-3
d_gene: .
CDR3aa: ASSLGYSTDTQY

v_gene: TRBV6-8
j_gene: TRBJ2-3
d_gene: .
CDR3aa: ASSSGSTYGTDTQY

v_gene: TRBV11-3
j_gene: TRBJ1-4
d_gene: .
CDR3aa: ASSYQGINEKLF

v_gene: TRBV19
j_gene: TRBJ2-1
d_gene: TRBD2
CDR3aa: ASSASGGNNEQF

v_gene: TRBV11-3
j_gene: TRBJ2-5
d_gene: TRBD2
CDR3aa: ASSLQREWETQY

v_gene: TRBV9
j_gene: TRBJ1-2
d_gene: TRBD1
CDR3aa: ASSAGRDRVGYGYT

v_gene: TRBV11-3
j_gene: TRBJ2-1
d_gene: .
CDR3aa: ASSFPDGTSYEQF

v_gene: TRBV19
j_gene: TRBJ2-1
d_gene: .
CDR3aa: ASSPGRTNYYNEQF

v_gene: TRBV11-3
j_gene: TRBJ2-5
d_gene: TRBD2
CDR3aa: ASSLNSAGVGETQY

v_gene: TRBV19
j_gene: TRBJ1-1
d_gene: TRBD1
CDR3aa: ASSWTGETEAF

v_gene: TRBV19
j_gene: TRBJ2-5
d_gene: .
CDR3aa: ASSIPHSTQETQY

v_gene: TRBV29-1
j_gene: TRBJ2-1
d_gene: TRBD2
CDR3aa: SGKTSGVNEQF